The subject of this entry is one T cell receptor (beta chain). The CDR3 runs to 15 residues. CDR1 is SGDLS and CDR2 is YYNGEE in the germline V gene. The ends lost 4 bases at V and 3 bases at J; junction bases unmatched: 4. The data stem from a study of blood T cell repertoires in COVID-19. Study as a whole: The samples span acute and convalescent COVID-19 from the United States, Italy and Spain.

Participant age was roughly 18 to 95 years, and participants resided in about two dozen US areas. Up to 2 weeks before entering the study, exposed participants had met a COVID-19 case. Some clones are missing from TCRdb's copy, which holds only in-frame ones; the method was immunoSEQ multiplex PCR. This table holds about 180,000 clones, approximately 80% found once. This clonotype was obtained from a man between 60 and 75 years old who had been exposed to COVID-19. Specimen: PBMCs or T cells enriched from blood (not recorded which). V gene TRBV9 combines with J gene TRBJ2-5; 12 bases are a match to TRBD2. The CDR3 loop reads CASSRRLAGEETQYF. For the CDR3, the DNA is TGTGCCAGCAGCCGAAGACTAGCGGGAGAAGAGACCCAGTACTTC.